A single T cell receptor (beta chain) is shown here with its context. Its cognate antigen has yet to be identified. Base qualities were left out, and no much larger clone turns up one base away. Deletion took 5 bases off V and 0 bases off J, with a span of 17 bases between the germline ends. The germline V gene encodes CDR1 SGHAT and CDR2 FQNNGV. Counted from cysteine to phenylalanine, this CDR3 has 17 amino acids. Only the CDR3 portion is preserved as DNA: 51 bases, with reading frame beginning at the first base. The data were taken from a study of CD8 T cells in Susac syndrome (dated by TCRdb to about 2019). Turning to the overall study: Among the sequenced Susac syndrome patients, more than five had clinically active disease and roughly 8 were in clinical remission. At blood withdrawal, Susac syndrome patients were therapy-naive, treated with corticosteroids (with IVIg additionally given to some), or treated with IVIg alone. Whether CD8+ T cell activation and differentiation in Susac syndrome was antigen driven was tested using repertoire sequencing. Clonality of the CD8+ T cell repertoire was compared between roughly 13 healthy donors, roughly 14 Susac syndrome patients and about 15 multiple sclerosis patients. Paper-wide results and their limitations: Approximately 17 Susac-specific public clones were identified in the total CD8+ repertoire, and roughly five Susac-specific public clones were identified in the CD8+ TEMRA repertoire. CD8+ repertoires in Susac syndrome showed clonal expansion, which was highest in CD8+ TEMRA cells and was greater in clinically active patients than in remitting patients. The TCR sequencing and HLA analysis was acknowledged to have included a relatively small number of individuals.

Peripheral blood CD8+ and CD4+ T cells from healthy donors, Susac syndrome patients and multiple sclerosis patients were profiled using high-throughput TCR beta sequencing. Susac syndrome patients met recently defined diagnostic criteria for definite or probable disease. Bulk CD8+ and CD4+ T cells were purified by magnetic negative isolation, whereas CD8+ TEMRA cells were enriched by FACS. Blood was drawn into EDTA tubes, processed within 24 hours, and PBMCs were isolated by density gradient centrifugation. PBMCs intended for TCR sequencing were frozen in liquid nitrogen and were later thawed in a 37 degrees C water bath. The sorted or isolated CD4+, CD8+ and CD8+ TEMRA cells reached a purity of at least 90%. RNA was extracted with the RNeasy kit and roughly 0.45 to 1 ug was reverse transcribed using random hexamers. The immunoSEQ multiplex PCR assay, which covers 54 Vbeta and 13 Jbeta segments, was used to amplify TCR beta CDR3 regions. To correct PCR amplification bias, a synthetic template baseline was used for both primer optimization and computational correction. The original pipeline was this. Reads were assigned to V, D and J genes according to IMGT and analyzed in immunoSEQ Analyzer, with only productive sequences retained. To calculate clonality, Shannon entropy was normalized by log2 of the number of productive unique sequences and then subtracted from one. Public and private clones were assessed among the 100 most prevalent clones of each patient and control. Susac-specific clones were defined as absent from healthy and MS cohorts, roughly 1,100 published viral clones and other ImmuneACCESS disease sequences. TCRdb took the public reads, trimmed them with fastp at Q25, ran MiXCR for clone calling and kept in-frame beta chains. Every CDR3 protein is listed once, alongside the most common genes and DNA of its rows. The V and J calls reflect TCRdb's pipeline rather than the authors' work. This sample lists some 140,000 distinct CDR3 sequences; 95% were detected once. The ten largest clones capture roughly 0.2% of the sample.

The rearrangement combines TRBV11-2 with TRBJ2-1, and the D gene may be TRBD2, 6 bases matching. The receptor's source is a human donor with Susac syndrome. The sequenced material came from CD8+ T cells from PBMCs. CDR3 sequence: CASSGPGLTYSYNEQFF. The sequenced DNA is TGTGCCAGCAGCGGTCCGGGACTCACTTACTCCTACAATGAGCAGTTCTTC.